This is a list of T cell receptor beta chains from one sample in a study of blood T cell repertoires in COVID-19. Repertoires were generated with immunoSEQ multiplex PCR, while TCRdb's copy carries only in-frame clones and drops some. Of roughly 48,000 clones listed, over 80% are singletons. Sequencing was performed on peripheral blood. These receptors all come from an older man with acute or convalescent COVID-19. Both conserved end residues are trimmed from each CDR3. Fields, in order: V gene, J gene, CDR3 protein.

v_gene: TRBV19; j_gene: TRBJ1-4; CDR3aa: ASSTEQPEKLF
v_gene: TRBV7-9; j_gene: TRBJ1-4; CDR3aa: ASSFDGREGKLF
v_gene: TRBV27; j_gene: TRBJ2-7; CDR3aa: ASSLIAGEEQY
v_gene: TRBV6-2/TRBV6-3; j_gene: TRBJ2-1; CDR3aa: ASSYSRVPGEPYNEQF
v_gene: TRBV28; j_gene: TRBJ2-7; CDR3aa: AFSHPLDRSEQY
v_gene: TRBV6-6; j_gene: TRBJ2-7; CDR3aa: ASSRTGGEYEQY
v_gene: TRBV7-9; j_gene: TRBJ1-1; CDR3aa: ASSLGGGVVGAF
v_gene: TRBV2; j_gene: TRBJ1-2; CDR3aa: ASSIQGPLGYT
v_gene: TRBV4-2; j_gene: TRBJ2-3; CDR3aa: ASSRPGGLRSTDTQY
v_gene: TRBV19; j_gene: TRBJ2-2; CDR3aa: ASRYTGAGELF
v_gene: TRBV7-8; j_gene: TRBJ2-2; CDR3aa: ASSVRARANTGELF
v_gene: TRBV27; j_gene: TRBJ2-7; CDR3aa: ASRPELAGLYEQY
v_gene: TRBV20-1; j_gene: TRBJ2-2; CDR3aa: SASSSPGELF
v_gene: TRBV7-2; j_gene: TRBJ2-2; CDR3aa: ASTFYGLKNGELF
v_gene: TRBV19; j_gene: TRBJ1-1; CDR3aa: ASRDRLNTEAF
v_gene: TRBV19; j_gene: TRBJ1-1; CDR3aa: ASSIGQGDTEAF
v_gene: TRBV27; j_gene: TRBJ2-2; CDR3aa: ASSRLAGELF
v_gene: TRBV6-4; j_gene: TRBJ1-2; CDR3aa: ASSDGSNYGYT
v_gene: TRBV5-4; j_gene: TRBJ1-1; CDR3aa: ASSLETARAEAF
v_gene: TRBV7-2; j_gene: TRBJ1-5; CDR3aa: ASSLLLTGDQH
v_gene: TRBV5-4; j_gene: TRBJ2-7; CDR3aa: ASSPRAGLSGEQY
v_gene: TRBV7-9; j_gene: TRBJ2-1; CDR3aa: ASSFRLNSYNEQF
v_gene: TRBV11-2; j_gene: TRBJ2-7; CDR3aa: ASSLSRGVATYEQY
v_gene: TRBV11-2; j_gene: TRBJ2-1; CDR3aa: ASSLLDRGHEQF
v_gene: TRBV21-1; j_gene: TRBJ1-6; CDR3aa: ASSKGASPLH
v_gene: TRBV15; j_gene: TRBJ2-1; CDR3aa: ATSPLGTTSYNEQF
v_gene: TRBV6-5; j_gene: TRBJ1-1; CDR3aa: ASSRPGDTEAF
v_gene: TRBV27; j_gene: TRBJ2-3; CDR3aa: ASSQGVLAGADTQY
v_gene: TRBV19; j_gene: TRBJ1-5; CDR3aa: ASSTRTGGFNQPQH
v_gene: TRBV6-6; j_gene: TRBJ2-1; CDR3aa: ASSVSDNEQF
v_gene: TRBV28; j_gene: TRBJ1-4; CDR3aa: ASSYIGTGREKLF
v_gene: TRBV4-2; j_gene: TRBJ2-5; CDR3aa: ASSRGVAGGPSETQY
v_gene: TRBV18; j_gene: TRBJ2-4; CDR3aa: ASSPGMSPGIQY
v_gene: TRBV2; j_gene: TRBJ1-2; CDR3aa: ASSYRVSGYT
v_gene: TRBV30; j_gene: TRBJ1-2; CDR3aa: AWSVGQELSGYT
v_gene: TRBV30; j_gene: TRBJ1-5; CDR3aa: AWSSQGTQPQH
v_gene: TRBV6-5; j_gene: TRBJ2-1; CDR3aa: ASSYSGRGTYNEQF
v_gene: TRBV4-1; j_gene: TRBJ1-1; CDR3aa: ASSQGILARQLNTEAF
v_gene: TRBV5-4; j_gene: TRBJ1-2; CDR3aa: ASSPNPGGPRGYT
v_gene: TRBV6-2/TRBV6-3; j_gene: TRBJ2-5; CDR3aa: ASSYGRLAGGQETQY
v_gene: TRBV27; j_gene: TRBJ1-5; CDR3aa: ASSPTLQGWHQPQH
v_gene: TRBV10-3; j_gene: TRBJ2-3; CDR3aa: AISAASGSTDTQY
v_gene: TRBV27; j_gene: TRBJ2-3; CDR3aa: ASSGGASTDTQY
v_gene: TRBV5-6; j_gene: TRBJ2-7; CDR3aa: ASSLVSGFDEQY
v_gene: TRBV7-2; j_gene: TRBJ1-3; CDR3aa: ASRTQQSGNTIY
v_gene: TRBV6-2/TRBV6-3; j_gene: TRBJ2-3; CDR3aa: ASSYGSSGSTDTQY
v_gene: TRBV7-2; j_gene: TRBJ2-1; CDR3aa: ASQYEPTVLINEQF
v_gene: TRBV21-1; j_gene: TRBJ1-4; CDR3aa: ASSPPRDTPTNEKLF
v_gene: TRBV7-2; j_gene: TRBJ2-5; CDR3aa: ASSQRRLAGGLETQY
v_gene: TRBV11-1; j_gene: TRBJ2-2; CDR3aa: ASSRREERFAGELF
v_gene: TRBV11-1; j_gene: TRBJ2-7; CDR3aa: ASSPYSTDEQY
v_gene: TRBV4-2; j_gene: TRBJ1-5; CDR3aa: ASSRETGDQPQH
v_gene: TRBV3-1/TRBV3-2; j_gene: TRBJ2-1; CDR3aa: ASSPTLRGLQF
v_gene: TRBV19; j_gene: TRBJ2-2; CDR3aa: ASSILRGRAVGELF